A selection of T cell receptor beta chains follows, all from one sample in a study of blood T cell repertoires in COVID-19. Libraries were prepared by immunoSEQ multiplex PCR; TCRdb keeps only in-frame clonotypes and omits some of them. The profile covers 90,000 to 120,000 clones, with less than 75% appearing a single time and about 1.8% taken by the ten largest. Material for sequencing was peripheral blood. The receptors stem from a woman aged 40 to 50 with acute or convalescent COVID-19. Each CDR3 is given with its conserved first and last residue. D genes are given only for firm matches. Size tells how often a clone was seen (once, few, many) or the class of an expanded clone, and some rows leave it out.

abundance	d_gene	v_gene	j_gene	CDR3nt	CDR3aa
-	-	TRBV5-6	TRBJ2-7	TGTGCCAGCAGCTTACTAGGCCCGAGCTCCTACGAGCAGTACTTC	CASSLLGPSSYEQYF
-	-	TRBV4-1	TRBJ2-2	TGCGCCAGCAGCCAAGGCCCTCTAAGGGGGACCGGGGAGCTGTTTTTT	CASSQGPLRGTGELFF
-	-	TRBV11-2	TRBJ1-2	TGTGCCAGCAGCGGATACAGGGAGCAAAGTGGCTACACCTTC	CASSGYREQSGYTF
-	TRBD1	TRBV7-3	TRBJ2-7	TGTGCCAGCAGCTTAATTGGGACAGGGACCTACGAGCAGTACTTC	CASSLIGTGTYEQYF
-	-	TRBV9	TRBJ2-3	TGTGCCAGCAGCGCAGAGTCGAGGATGTATTTT	CASSAESRMYF
-	TRBD2	TRBV3-1/TRBV3-2	TRBJ2-2	TGTGCCAGCAGCCAAGGTCCTAGCGGGAACGTTATTGGGGAGCTGTTTTTT	CASSQGPSGNVIGELFF
-	-	TRBV14	TRBJ1-1	TGTGCCAGCAGCCAAGAATGGGGGGAGGATGACACTGAAGCTTTCTTT	CASSQEWGEDDTEAFF
-	-	TRBV4-1	TRBJ2-5	TGCGCCAGCAGCCAAGATAGGAGTTTGGGCGGGGACGGGGAGACCCAGTACTTC	CASSQDRSLGGDGETQYF
-	TRBD2	TRBV4-3	TRBJ2-5	TGCGCCAGCAGCCACGGACTAGCCGGAGAGACCCAGTACTTC	CASSHGLAGETQYF
-	-	TRBV10-3	TRBJ2-3	TGTGCCATCAGTTCTTCTCGGGTCGGGGATGATACGCAGTATTTT	CAISSSRVGDDTQYF
-	TRBD2	TRBV6-2/TRBV6-3	TRBJ2-1	TGTGCCAGCAGTAGATCTAGCGGGGGATACAATGAGCAGTTCTTC	CASSRSSGGYNEQFF
many	-	TRBV5-1	TRBJ1-5	TGCGCCAGCAGCTCGGGAGATAGCAATCAGCCCCAGCATTTT	CASSSGDSNQPQHF
-	-	TRBV11-2	TRBJ1-3	TGTGCCAGCAGCTTTGGGACTAGCTCTGGAAACACCATATATTTT	CASSFGTSSGNTIYF
-	-	TRBV11-2	TRBJ2-7	TGTGCCAGCAGCTCCCTAGGGGCCCCTACCTACGAGCAGTACTTC	CASSSLGAPTYEQYF
-	-	TRBV6-5	TRBJ1-1	TGTGCCAGCAGGACCCTTCAGGGGATTGGCACTGAAGCTTTCTTT	CASRTLQGIGTEAFF
-	TRBD2	TRBV2	TRBJ2-1	TGTGCCAGCACCAGAAGCGCCAGCGGGGTCATCAATGAGCAGTTCTTC	CASTRSASGVINEQFF
-	-	TRBV2	TRBJ2-1	TGTGCCAGCGGTCCTAGCGAGGGGTTAGGTGAGCAGTTCTTC	CASGPSEGLGEQFF
-	TRBD1	TRBV5-5	TRBJ1-1	TGTGCCAGCAGCTGGACCGGGACAGCGAACACTGAAGCTTTCTTT	CASSWTGTANTEAFF
-	-	TRBV19	TRBJ1-1	TGTGCCAGTAGGACAACAGGCAACACTGAAGCTTTCTTT	CASRTTGNTEAFF
many	TRBD1	TRBV28	TRBJ1-3	TGTGCCACCTGGGACAGGGGAGGGGGAAACACCATATATTTT	CATWDRGGGNTIYF
-	TRBD1	TRBV19	TRBJ1-1	TGTGCCAGTAGACCCGGACAGGTGAACACTGAAGCTTTCTTT	CASRPGQVNTEAFF
-	-	TRBV7-9	TRBJ1-5	TGTGCCAGCAGCTTTGGGGGGGGCGGGAATCAGCCCCAGCATTTT	CASSFGGGGNQPQHF
-	-	TRBV3-1/TRBV3-2	TRBJ1-2	TGTGCCAGCAGCGCCCCAGGGGGCTACACCTTC	CASSAPGGYTF
-	TRBD1	TRBV5-6	TRBJ1-5	TGTGCCAGCAGCCGGACAGGGGAAAATCAGCCCCAGCATTTT	CASSRTGENQPQHF
once	-	TRBV28	TRBJ2-5	TGTGCCAGCAGCCCCGCCGGAGGGTTGGTAGAGACCCAGTACTTC	CASSPAGGLVETQYF
few	TRBD2	TRBV15	TRBJ2-5	TGTGCCACCAGCCTCGGACTAGCGGGGGGGCGGGAGACCCAGTACTTC	CATSLGLAGGRETQYF
many	TRBD2	TRBV6-1	TRBJ2-3	TGTGCCAGCAGTGAAAGCGGGGGGGCAGATACGCAGTATTTT	CASSESGGADTQYF
-	TRBD2	TRBV19	TRBJ2-1	TGTGCCAGTAGTATAGGTCGACTAGCGGGGGATAATGAGCAGTTCTTC	CASSIGRLAGDNEQFF
-	-	TRBV29-1	TRBJ2-7	TGCAGCGTTTTGACAGGAAAATACGAGCAGTACTTC	CSVLTGKYEQYF
-	-	TRBV10-3	TRBJ1-5	TGTGCCATCAGTGCGGTGACGACAGGCAATCAGCCCCAGCATTTT	CAISAVTTGNQPQHF
-	TRBD1	TRBV28	TRBJ2-5	TGTGCCAGCAGGCTCCAGGGGGCGGGGGAGACCCAGTACTTC	CASRLQGAGETQYF
few	TRBD2	TRBV9	TRBJ2-3	TGTGCCAGCAGCGTTGGCGGGGGGTCCGGCACAGATACGCAGTATTTT	CASSVGGGSGTDTQYF
-	TRBD2	TRBV7-8	TRBJ2-7	TGTGCCAGCAGGTTCGGGGCGGGAGGTGACGAGCAGTACTTC	CASRFGAGGDEQYF
-	-	TRBV5-1	TRBJ2-6	TGCGCCAGCAGACTGGCGGTGTCCTCTGGGGCCAACGTCCTGACTTTC	CASRLAVSSGANVLTF
-	TRBD1	TRBV7-9	TRBJ2-1	TGTGCCAGCAGCATCGGGACAGGGAGAGGAAATGAGCAGTTCTTC	CASSIGTGRGNEQFF
-	-	TRBV27	TRBJ2-2	TGTGCCAGCAGTTTAACTATAACCGGGGAGCTGTTTTTT	CASSLTITGELFF
once	TRBD1	TRBV7-2	TRBJ1-2	TGTGCCAGCAGCAAGACAGGGGTCGTGGGCTATGGCTACACCTTC	CASSKTGVVGYGYTF
-	-	TRBV5-1	TRBJ2-6	TGCGCCAGCAGCTTGGGATCTGACAACTCTGGGGCCAACGTCCTGACTTTC	CASSLGSDNSGANVLTF
-	-	TRBV6-5	TRBJ2-5	TGTGCCAGCAGAACTAACCCGCAAGAGACCCAGTACTTC	CASRTNPQETQYF
-	TRBD2	TRBV14	TRBJ2-1	TGTGCCAGCAGCCAAGTAGCGGGGAGCCACAATGAGCAGTTCTTC	CASSQVAGSHNEQFF
-	TRBD1	TRBV5-5	TRBJ2-7	TGTGCCAGCAGCTTCGGTCTCGATGCGACAGGGTACGAGCAGTACTTC	CASSFGLDATGYEQYF
-	-	TRBV9	TRBJ2-3	TGTGCCAGCAGCGTAACAGCGGAGCGAGCAGATACGCAGTATTTT	CASSVTAERADTQYF
few	-	TRBV9	TRBJ1-1	TGTGCCAGCAACTTAGGGGAGAACACTGAAGCTTTCTTT	CASNLGENTEAFF